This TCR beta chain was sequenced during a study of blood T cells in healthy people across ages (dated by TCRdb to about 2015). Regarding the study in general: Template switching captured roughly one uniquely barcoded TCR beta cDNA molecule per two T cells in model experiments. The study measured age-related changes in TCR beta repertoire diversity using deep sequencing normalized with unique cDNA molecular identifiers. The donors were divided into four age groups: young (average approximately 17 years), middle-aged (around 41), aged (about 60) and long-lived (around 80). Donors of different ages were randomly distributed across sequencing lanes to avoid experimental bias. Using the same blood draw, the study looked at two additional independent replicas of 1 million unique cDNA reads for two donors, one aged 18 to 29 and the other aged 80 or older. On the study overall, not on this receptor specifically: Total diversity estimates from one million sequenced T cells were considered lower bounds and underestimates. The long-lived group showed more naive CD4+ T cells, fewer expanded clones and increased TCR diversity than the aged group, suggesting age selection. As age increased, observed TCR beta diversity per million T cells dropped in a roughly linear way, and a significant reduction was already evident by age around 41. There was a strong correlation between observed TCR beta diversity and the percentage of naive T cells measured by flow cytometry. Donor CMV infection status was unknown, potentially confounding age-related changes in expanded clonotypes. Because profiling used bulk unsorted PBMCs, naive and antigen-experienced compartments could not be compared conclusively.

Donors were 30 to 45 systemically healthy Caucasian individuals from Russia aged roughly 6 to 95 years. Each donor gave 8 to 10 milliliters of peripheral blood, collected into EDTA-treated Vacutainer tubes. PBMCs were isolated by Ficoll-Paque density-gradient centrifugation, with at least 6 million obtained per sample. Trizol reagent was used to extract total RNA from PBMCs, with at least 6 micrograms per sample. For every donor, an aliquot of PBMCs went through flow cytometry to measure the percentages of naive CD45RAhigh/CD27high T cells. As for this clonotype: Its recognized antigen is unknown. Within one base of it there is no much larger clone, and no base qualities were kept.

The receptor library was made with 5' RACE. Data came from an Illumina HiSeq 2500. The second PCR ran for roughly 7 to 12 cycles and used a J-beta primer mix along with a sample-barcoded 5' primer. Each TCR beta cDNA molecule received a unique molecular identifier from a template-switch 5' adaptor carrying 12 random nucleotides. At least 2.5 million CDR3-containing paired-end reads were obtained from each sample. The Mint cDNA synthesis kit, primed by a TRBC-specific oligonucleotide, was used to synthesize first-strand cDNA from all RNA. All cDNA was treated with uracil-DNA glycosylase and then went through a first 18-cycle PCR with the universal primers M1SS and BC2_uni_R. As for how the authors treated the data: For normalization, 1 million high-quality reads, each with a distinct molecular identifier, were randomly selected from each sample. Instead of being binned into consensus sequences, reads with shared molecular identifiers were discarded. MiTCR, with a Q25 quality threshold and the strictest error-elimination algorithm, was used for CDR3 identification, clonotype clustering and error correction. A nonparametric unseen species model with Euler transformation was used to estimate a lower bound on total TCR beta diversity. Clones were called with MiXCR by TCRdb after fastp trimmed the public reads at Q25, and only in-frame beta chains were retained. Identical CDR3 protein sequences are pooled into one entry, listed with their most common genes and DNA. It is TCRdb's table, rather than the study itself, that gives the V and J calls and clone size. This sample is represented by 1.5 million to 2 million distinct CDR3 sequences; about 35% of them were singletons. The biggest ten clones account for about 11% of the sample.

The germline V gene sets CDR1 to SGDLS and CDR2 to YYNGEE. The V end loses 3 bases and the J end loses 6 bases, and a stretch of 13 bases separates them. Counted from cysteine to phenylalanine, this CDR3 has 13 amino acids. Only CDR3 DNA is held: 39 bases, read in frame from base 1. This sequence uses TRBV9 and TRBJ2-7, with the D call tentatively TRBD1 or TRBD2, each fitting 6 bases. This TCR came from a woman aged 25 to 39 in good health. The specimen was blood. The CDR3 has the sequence CASSAGGEGEQYF. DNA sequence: TGTGCCAGCAGCGCCGGGGGCGAAGGCGAGCAGTACTTC.